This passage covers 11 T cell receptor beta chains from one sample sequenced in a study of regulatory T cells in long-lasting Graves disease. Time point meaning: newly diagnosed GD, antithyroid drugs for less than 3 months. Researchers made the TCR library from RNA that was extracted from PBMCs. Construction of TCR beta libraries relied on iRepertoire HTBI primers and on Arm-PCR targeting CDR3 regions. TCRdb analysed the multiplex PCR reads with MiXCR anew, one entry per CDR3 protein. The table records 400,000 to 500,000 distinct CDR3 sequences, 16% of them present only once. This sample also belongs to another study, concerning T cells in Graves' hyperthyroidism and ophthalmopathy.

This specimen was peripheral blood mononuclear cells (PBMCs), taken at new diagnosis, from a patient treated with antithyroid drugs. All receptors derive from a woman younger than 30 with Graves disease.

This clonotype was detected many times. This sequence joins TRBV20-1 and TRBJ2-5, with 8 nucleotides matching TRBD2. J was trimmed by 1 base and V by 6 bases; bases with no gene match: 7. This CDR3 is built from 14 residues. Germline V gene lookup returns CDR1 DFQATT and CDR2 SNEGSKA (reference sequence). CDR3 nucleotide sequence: TGCAGTGCGGGACGGACTAGCATCCAAGAGACCCAGTACTTC. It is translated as CSAGRTSIQETQYF.

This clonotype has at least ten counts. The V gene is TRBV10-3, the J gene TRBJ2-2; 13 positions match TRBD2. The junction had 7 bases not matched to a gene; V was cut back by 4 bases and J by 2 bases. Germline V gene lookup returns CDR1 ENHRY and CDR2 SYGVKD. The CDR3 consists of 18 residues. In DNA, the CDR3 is TGTGCCATCAGTGCCGATGGGACTAGCGGGGCAAACACCGGGGAGCTGTTTTTT. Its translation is CAISADGTSGANTGELFF.

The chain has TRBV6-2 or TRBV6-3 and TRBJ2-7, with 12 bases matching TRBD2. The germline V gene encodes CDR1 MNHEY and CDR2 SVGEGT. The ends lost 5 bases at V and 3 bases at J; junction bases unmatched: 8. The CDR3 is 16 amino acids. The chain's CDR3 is CASSDRLAGVGYEQYF. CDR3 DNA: TGTGCCAGCAGTGACCGACTAGCGGGAGTGGGCTACGAGCAGTACTTC.

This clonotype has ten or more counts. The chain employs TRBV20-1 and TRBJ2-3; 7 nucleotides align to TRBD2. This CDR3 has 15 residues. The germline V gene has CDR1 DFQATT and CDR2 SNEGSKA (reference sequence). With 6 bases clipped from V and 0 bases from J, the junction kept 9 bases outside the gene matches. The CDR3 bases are TGCAGTGCGGAGGGAGGGGCGACGAGCACAGATACGCAGTATTTT. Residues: CSAEGGATSTDTQYF.

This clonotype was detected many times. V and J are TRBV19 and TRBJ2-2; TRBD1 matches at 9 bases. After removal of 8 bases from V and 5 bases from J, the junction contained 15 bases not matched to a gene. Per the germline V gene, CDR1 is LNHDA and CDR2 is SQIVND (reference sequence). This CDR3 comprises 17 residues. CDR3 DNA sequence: TGTGCCAGTTACGGACAGGGGAGTACTCGGCTTACCGGGGAGCTGTTTTTT. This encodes CASYGQGSTRLTGELFF.

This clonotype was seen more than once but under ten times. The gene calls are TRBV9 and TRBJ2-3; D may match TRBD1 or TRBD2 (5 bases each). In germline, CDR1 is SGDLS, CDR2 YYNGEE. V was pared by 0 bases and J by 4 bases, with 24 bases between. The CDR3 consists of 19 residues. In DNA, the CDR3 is TGTGCCAGCAGCGTAGCCCAACCAGGAGAGGGGAACCCCGCAGATACGCAGTATTTT. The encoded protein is CASSVAQPGEGNPADTQYF.

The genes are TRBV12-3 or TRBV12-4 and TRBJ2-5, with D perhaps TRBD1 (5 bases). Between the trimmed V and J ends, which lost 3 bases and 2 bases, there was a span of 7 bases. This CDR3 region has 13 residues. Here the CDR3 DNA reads TGTGCCAGCAGTTTCAGGGTTCAAGAGACCCAGTACTTC. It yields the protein CASSFRVQETQYF.

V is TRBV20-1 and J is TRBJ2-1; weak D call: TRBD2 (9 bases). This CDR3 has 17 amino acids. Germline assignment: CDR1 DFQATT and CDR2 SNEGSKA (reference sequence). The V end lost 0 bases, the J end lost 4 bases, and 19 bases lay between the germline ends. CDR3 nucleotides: TGCAGTGCTAGAGATCAGGGGGCTAGCGGGGCTTACAATGAGCAGTTCTTC. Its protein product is CSARDQGASGAYNEQFF.

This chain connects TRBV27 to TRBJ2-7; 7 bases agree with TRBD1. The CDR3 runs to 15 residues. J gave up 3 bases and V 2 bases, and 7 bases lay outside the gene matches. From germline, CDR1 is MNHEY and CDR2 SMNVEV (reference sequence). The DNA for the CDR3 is TGTGCCAGCAGTTTAGGACAGGCCCTCGGCTACGAGCAGTACTTC. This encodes CASSLGQALGYEQYF.

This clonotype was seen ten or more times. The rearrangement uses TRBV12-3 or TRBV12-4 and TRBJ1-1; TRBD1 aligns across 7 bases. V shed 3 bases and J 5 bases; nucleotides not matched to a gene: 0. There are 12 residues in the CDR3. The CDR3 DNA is TGTGCCAGCAGTTTGGGACAGACTGAAGCTTTCTTT. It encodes CASSLGQTEAFF.

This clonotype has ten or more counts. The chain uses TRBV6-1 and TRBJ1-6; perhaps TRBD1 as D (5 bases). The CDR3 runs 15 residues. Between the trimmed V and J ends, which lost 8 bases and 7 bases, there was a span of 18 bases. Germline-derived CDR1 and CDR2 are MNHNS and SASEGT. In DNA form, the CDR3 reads TGTGCCAGCCTCACGGGGGGGGATTCGAATTCACCCCTCCACTTT. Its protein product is CASLTGGDSNSPLHF.